This record looks at one T cell receptor beta chain sequence and its context. Its specific antigen is unknown. No quality values exist for individual bases; no much larger clone is one base distant. The data belong to a study of siplizumab effects on memory and regulatory T cells (dated by TCRdb to between 2019 and 2020). Background on the whole study: The study looked at the effect of siplizumab, an anti-CD2 antibody, on alloreactive T-cell subsets in allogeneic mixed lymphocyte reactions made from human PBMCs.

The library relied on the immunoSEQ multiplex PCR assay. About 10^5 TCR templates per sample were assayed by the deep sequencing platform. Genomic DNA extracted from sorted T cells was used for TCRbeta CDR3 sequencing. Processing in the source paper ran as follows. The R programming language was used for clonal analysis of the TCRbeta CDR3 data. Alloreactive CD4+ and CD8+ clones were identified by comparing unstimulated samples to CFSE-low samples taken after the reaction. Regulatory or non-regulatory origin was assigned to alloreactive CD4+ clones by matching of sequences to sorted unstimulated Treg and non-Treg repertoires. As stored in TCRdb, this immuneACCESS dataset retains in-frame rearrangements with V and J assigned. A fraction of the clones does not appear; measured against another copy, unresolved V genes explain less than half of the discrepancy, and the remainder lacks a known reason. V and J calls and clone size follow that table, whereas D and trimming were derived from the DNA. The sample table holds over 95,000 clones, of which just under 95% were seen once. Roughly 0.16% of the sample comes from the top ten.

What the study reported, not specific to this receptor: Greater diversity appeared to be present in unstimulated naive T cells than in memory T cells, and a substantial contribution to the alloresponse seemed to be made by naive cells. Among mappable alloreactive CD4+ clones, the Treg-derived fraction averaged around 70% with siplizumab versus 25% to 30% in control reactions. Because sequences below about 10^-5 frequency were poorly captured, only a minor fraction of alloreactive clones could be mapped to unstimulated subsets. About 80-96% of proliferating CD4+ or CD8+ clones could not be given a naive or memory phenotype. No functional confirmation was obtained for the suppressive function of proliferating Tregs from siplizumab cultures. Siplizumab significantly reduced the cumulative frequency of alloreactive sequences traceable to unstimulated CD4+ memory T cells.

Sorted unstimulated T cells and proliferating T cells recovered from mixed lymphocyte reactions underwent TCRbeta CDR3 sequencing. Fresh whole blood from roughly ten HLA-typed healthy donors was used to isolate PBMCs. Unstimulated CD4+ non-regulatory T cells were FACS-sorted to map the origin of alloreactive clones. The sequenced material came from non-Treg CD4+ T cells sorted from blood. The cell subset or site label here, explained by the study, means: FACS-sorted unstimulated CD4+ non-regulatory T cells. The TCR originated in a human donor in good health.

The CDR3 reads as follows: CASRDSGTDTQYF. The DNA sequence is as follows: TGTGCCAGCAGGGACTCGGGGACAGATACGCAGTATTTT. The V and J segments used are TRBV2 and TRBJ2-3; the D gene is possibly TRBD2, with 5 bases matching. Trimming takes 6 bases from V and 3 bases from J, and the germline ends sit 10 bases apart. Looking up the germline V gene yields CDR1 SNHLY and CDR2 FYNNEI. Measured from the cysteine to the phenylalanine, the CDR3 is 13 residues long. Only the CDR3 DNA is retained, 39 bases long and in frame from the first base. Reference TRBV2 and TRBJ2-3 proteins supply the regions before and after the CDR3; the full variable domain is: EPEVTQTPSHQVTQMGQEVILRCVPISNHLYFYWYRQILGQKVEFLVSFYNNEISEKSEIFDDQFSVERPDGSNFTLKIRSTKLEDSAMYFCASRDSGTDTQYFGPGTRLTVL.